The rows below give T cell receptor beta chains drawn from one sample of a study of CD4+ T cells in melanoma. Repertoires were generated with immunoSEQ multiplex PCR, while TCRdb's copy carries only in-frame clones and drops some. The data show roughly 120,000 clones, around 92% seen once. Sequenced: peripheral blood. These receptor sequences come from a human donor with melanoma. CDR3s include the opening cysteine and the closing phenylalanine or tryptophan. D genes are given only for firm matches. The size field is filled for only some rows; it gives once, few, many or a size class.

>TRBV6-5|once|.|TRBJ1-5
TGTGCCAGCAGTTACCGCCTTGTGGAACAGCCCCAGCATTTT
CASSYRLVEQPQHF
>TRBV7-3|.|TRBD1|TRBJ2-7
TGTGCCAGCAGCTCGACAGGGGGCAACGGCGAGCAGTACTTC
CASSSTGGNGEQYF
>TRBV7-2|.|TRBD2|TRBJ2-4
TGTGCCAGCAGCCACGGGACTAGCGGGAGTGTGGACAAAAACATTCAGTACTTC
CASSHGTSGSVDKNIQYF
>TRBV7-2|.|TRBD1|TRBJ1-5
TGTGCCAGCAGCCCGGACAGGGGGCTACATCAGCCCCAGCATTTT
CASSPDRGLHQPQHF
>TRBV28|.|.|TRBJ2-3
TGTGCCAGCACCCACGGAGGACCCCCCCTGCCAGATACGCAGTATTTT
CASTHGGPPLPDTQYF
>TRBV7-3|once|.|TRBJ1-4
TGTGCCAGCAGCCAGGGAGTTGCGGGTGACAAACTGTTTTTT
CASSQGVAGDKLFF
>TRBV13|.|.|TRBJ1-6
TGTGCCAGCAGCTTAGGACAGGGAAATTCACCCCTCCACTTT
CASSLGQGNSPLHF
>TRBV13|.|TRBD2|TRBJ2-7
TGTGCCAGCAGCTCTGGACTAGCGGCGGGAGAGCAGTACTTC
CASSSGLAAGEQYF
>TRBV5-1|.|.|TRBJ1-1
TGCGCCAGCAGCTTCCGGTCGGACACTGAAGCTTTCTTT
CASSFRSDTEAFF
>TRBV4-3|.|.|TRBJ2-7
TGCGCCAGCAGCCACCACACCGAGGCCTACGAGCAGTACTTC
CASSHHTEAYEQYF
>TRBV7-3|.|TRBD1|TRBJ2-2
TGTGCCAGCAGGACAGGGGTTACCGGGGAGCTGTTTTTT
CASRTGVTGELFF
>TRBV7-9|.|TRBD1|TRBJ2-5
TGTGCCAGCAGCTTAGCTAGGGGACAGGGGGCGGGACAAGAGACCCAGTACTTC
CASSLARGQGAGQETQYF
>TRBV19|.|TRBD1|TRBJ2-4
TGTGCCAGTAGTATGGGGAGGACAGGGCTGAACATTCAGTACTTC
CASSMGRTGLNIQYF
>TRBV5-1|.|.|TRBJ2-1
TGCGCCAGCAGCTTTGAATCCCCCTCCTACAATGAGCAGTTCTTC
CASSFESPSYNEQFF
>TRBV5-1|.|.|TRBJ2-7
TGCGCCAGCAGTATGACAGGAACGACCTACGAGCAGTACTTC
CASSMTGTTYEQYF
>TRBV7-2|.|.|TRBJ2-5
TGTGCCAGCAGCTCGCTAGGGGGCCAAGAGACCCAGTACTTC
CASSSLGGQETQYF
>TRBV27|.|TRBD2|TRBJ2-7
TGTGCCAGCAGACTCCGCACGGGACTAGCGGGAGTCGAGCAGTACTTC
CASRLRTGLAGVEQYF